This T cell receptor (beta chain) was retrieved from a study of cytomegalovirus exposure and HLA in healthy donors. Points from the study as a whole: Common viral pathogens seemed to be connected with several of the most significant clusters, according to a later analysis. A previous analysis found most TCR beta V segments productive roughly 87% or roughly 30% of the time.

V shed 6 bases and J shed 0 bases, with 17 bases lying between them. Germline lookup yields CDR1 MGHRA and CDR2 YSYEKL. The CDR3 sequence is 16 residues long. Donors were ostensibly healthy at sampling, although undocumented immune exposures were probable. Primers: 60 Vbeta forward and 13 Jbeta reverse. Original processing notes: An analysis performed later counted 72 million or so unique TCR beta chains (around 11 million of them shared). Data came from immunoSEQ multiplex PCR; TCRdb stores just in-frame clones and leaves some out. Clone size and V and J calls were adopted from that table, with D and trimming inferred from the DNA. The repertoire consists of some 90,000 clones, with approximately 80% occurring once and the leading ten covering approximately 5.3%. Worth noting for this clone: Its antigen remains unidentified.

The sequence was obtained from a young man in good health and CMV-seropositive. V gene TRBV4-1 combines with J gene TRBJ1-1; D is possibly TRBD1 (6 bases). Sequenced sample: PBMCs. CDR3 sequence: CASSKNAGQMNTEAFF. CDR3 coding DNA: TGCGCCAGCAGTAAGAACGCCGGACAGATGAACACTGAAGCTTTCTTT.